What follows are 31 T cell receptor beta chains derived from one specimen sequenced in a study of Graves' ophthalmopathy and Graves' hyperthyroidism. Researchers took RNA transcripts and amplified TCR beta CDR3 regions from them. Investigators did first-round RT-PCR with HTBI primers, then second-round multiplex PCR. TCRdb reprocessed the multiplex PCR reads via MiXCR and lists one record per CDR3 protein. The sample includes 560,000 or so distinct CDR3 sequences, about 35% seen only once; the top ten take 3.5% to 5%. Input material: peripheral blood or thyroid tissue (not recorded which). These receptors all stem from an adult man with Graves' hyperthyroidism.

Turning to this clonotype: Being one base from a much bigger clone, this may be a read error. The chain recombines TRBV10-3 with TRBJ1-5; D ambiguous. The CDR3 length is 14 residues. Germline values: CDR1 ENHRY, CDR2 SYGVKD. V gave up 5 bases and J gave up 7 bases, with 15 bases separating them. The CDR3 nucleotides read TGTGCCATCAGTCGGCATGACATCTTGCAGCCCCAGCATTTT. This gives the protein CAISRHDILQPQHF.

This clonotype was counted ten times or more. This chain uses TRBV20-1 with TRBJ2-7; unclear D gene. The CDR3 contains 12 residues. V was trimmed by 7 bases and J by 0 bases, leaving 10 bases between them. Germline V gene lookup returns CDR1 DFQATT and CDR2 SNEGSKA (reference sequence). The CDR3 DNA is TGCAGTGGCTGGCGAAACTCCTACGAGCAGTACTTC. Translating gives CSGWRNSYEQYF.

This clonotype was observed at least ten times. The chain recombines TRBV5-1 with TRBJ2-1; no firm D call. V lost 4 bases to trimming and J lost 6 bases, with 11 bases between them. CDR1 and CDR2 (germline): SGHRS, YFSETQ. The CDR3 covers 13 residues. In DNA, the CDR3 is TGCGCCAGCAGCCCGGATGGGCGCAATGAGCAGTTCTTC. The encoded protein is CASSPDGRNEQFF. The whole variable domain, remainder taken from reference TRBV5-1 and TRBJ2-1, is KAGVTQTPRYLIKTRGQQVTLSCSPISGHRSVSWYQQTPGQGLQFLFEYFSETQRNKGNFPGRFSGRQFSNSRSEMNVSTLELGDSALYLCASSPDGRNEQFFGPGTRLTVL.

About this clonotype: Possible read error: a much larger clone is one base away. The V and J genes are TRBV12-3 or TRBV12-4 and TRBJ2-7, with a weak D call TRBD2 (6 bases). This CDR3 region has 14 residues. As DNA, the CDR3 is TGTGCCAGCAGTTTAAGCGGGCTGGCCTACGGGCAGTACTTC. Protein product: CASSLSGLAYGQYF.

Only one count was recorded for this clonotype. The chain recombines TRBV9 with TRBJ2-7, with TRBD2 matching 11 bases. The germline V gene has CDR1 SGDLS and CDR2 YYNGEE. V was clipped by 0 bases and J by 2 bases; unmatched bases: 4. There are 16 residues in the CDR3. In DNA, the CDR3 is TGTGCCAGCAGCGTAGGGAATAGCGGGGGGGCCTACGAGCAGTACTTC. The encoded protein is CASSVGNSGGAYEQYF.

There are many counts of this clonotype. One junction end disagrees with the germline gene, perhaps due to a read error. This rearrangement joins TRBV7-7 to TRBJ2-7; the D call may be TRBD1 or TRBD2 (5 bases each). The CDR3 runs 13 residues. Germline V lookup: CDR1 SSHAT, CDR2 FNYEAQ (reference sequence). CDR3 region: CASSLTSGTEQYF. The CDR3 bases are TGTGCTAGCAGCTTGACCTCAGGGACCGAGCAGTACTTC.

This clonotype showed up many times. The gene calls are TRBV5-6 and TRBJ1-3, with D uncertain. This CDR3 contains 14 residues. Germline V gene sequence: CDR1 SGHDT, CDR2 YYEEEE. The V gene lost 3 bases and the J gene lost 0 bases, with 7 bases spanning the gap. The CDR3 protein is CASSYRGSGNTIYF. CDR3 DNA sequence: TGTGCCAGCAGCTACCGGGGCTCTGGAAACACCATATATTTT.

In its sample, this clonotype was seen many times. J is TRBJ2-5 and V is TRBV6-1; possible D gene TRBD1, 6 bases. Trimming shortened V by 4 bases and J by 4 bases, and 16 bases separated the two germline ends. The CDR3 length is 15 residues. Germline V gene lookup returns CDR1 MNHNS and CDR2 SASEGT. CDR3 sequence reads: CASSGGRGRGETQYF. The CDR3 DNA sequence: TGTGCCAGCAGTGGGGGGCGAGGGAGAGGAGAGACCCAGTACTTC.

This clonotype was detected ten times or more. The chain carries TRBV7-9 and TRBJ1-1; weak D call: TRBD1 (6 bases). Trimming left V 2 bases short and J 3 bases short, with 10 bases between. The germline V gene has CDR1 SEHNR and CDR2 FQNEAQ (reference sequence). CDR3 length: 14 amino acids. DNA for the CDR3: TGTGCCAGCAGCTTATCCCCAGGGGACACTGAAGCTTTCTTT. This codes for CASSLSPGDTEAFF.

V usage is TRBV16 and J usage is TRBJ1-2, with TRBD1 identical over 9 bases. V lost 4 bases and J lost 3; bases outside the gene matches: 9. The germline CDR1 and CDR2 sequences are KGHSY and FQNENV. This CDR3 region has 16 residues. CDR3 DNA sequence: TGTGCCAGCAGCCCGGAACAGGGGGCTTCTGACTATGGCTACACCTTC. It yields the protein CASSPEQGASDYGYTF.

This clonotype was picked up a small number of times. This chain joins TRBV30 and TRBJ1-2; the D is unclear. Germline lookup yields CDR1 GTSNPN and CDR2 SVGIG (reference sequence). The CDR3 covers 14 residues. V shed 4 bases and J shed 5 bases, with 17 bases lying between them. The CDR3 here is CAWTEAGLDYGYTF. In DNA, the CDR3 is TGTGCCTGGACTGAGGCCGGGCTCGATTATGGCTACACCTTC.

A note on this clonotype: The germline gene is not matched at one end of the junction; a read error may be the cause. The chain couples TRBV20-1 to TRBJ2-7; TRBD2 matches at 12 bases. The CDR3 extends over 16 amino acids. The germline V gene encodes CDR1 DFQATT and CDR2 SNEGSKA (reference sequence). This CDR3 is CSASSGLAGRRGEQCF. In DNA form, the CDR3 reads TGCAGTGCTAGTTCCGGACTAGCGGGGAGGAGAGGCGAGCAGTGCTTC.

This clonotype was detected a few times. The junction and the germline gene differ at one end; a read error may be behind it. J is TRBJ1-2 and V is TRBV27; D gene unclear. CDR3 length equals 12 residues. Germline V gives CDR1 MNHEY, CDR2 SMNVEV (reference sequence). The chain's CDR3 is CGVGNSNYGYTF. CDR3 bases: TGCGGGGTCGGCAATTCTAACTATGGCTACACCTTC.

This clonotype was picked up a small number of times. The chain combines TRBV28 with TRBJ2-7; perhaps TRBD2 as D (6 bases). The DNA end favors TRBJ2-5, so the J call may be wrong. CDR1 is MDHEN, CDR2 SYDVKM, per germline. The CDR3 is 14 amino acids. The CDR3 bases are TGTGCCAGCCTATCACCGGGACTTGGAGAGACCCAGTACTTC. It is translated as CASLSPGLGETQYF.

This clonotype was found many times. The chain couples TRBV24-1 to TRBJ1-2; TRBD1 agrees at 7 bases. This CDR3 has 16 amino acids. Losses at the gene ends were 4 bases for V and 6 bases for J; bases not matched to a gene: 13. CDR1 and CDR2 from the germline V gene are KGHDR and SFDVKD. This chain's CDR3 is CATSDPRQGVENGYTF. CDR3 DNA: TGTGCCACCAGTGACCCCCGGCAGGGGGTGGAAAATGGCTACACCTTC.

This chain connects TRBV14 to TRBJ1-6; D uncertain. V lost 2 bases, J lost 7 bases, and 6 bases lay in between. CDR1 is SGHDN and CDR2 is FVKESK in the germline V gene. The CDR3 is 13 residues long. The CDR3, as DNA: TGTGCCAGCAGCCAACTATGGAATTCACCCCTCCACTTT. This sequence encodes CASSQLWNSPLHF.

This clonotype was recorded at least ten times. The V and J genes are TRBV2 and TRBJ1-1; D is unresolved. The CDR3 is 16 amino acids. Germline CDR1 is SNHLY and CDR2 is FYNNEI. V shed 6 bases and J shed 0 bases, with 17 bases lying between them. CDR3 bases: TGTGCCAGCAGGGACCGTCGGTCGAGCATGAACACTGAAGCTTTCTTT. It yields the protein CASRDRRSSMNTEAFF.

Ten or more counts support this clonotype. This chain joins TRBV29-1 and TRBJ1-1, with 11 bases aligning to TRBD1. J lost 4 bases, V lost 7 bases, and 5 bases had no gene match. The CDR3 length is 13 residues. CDR1 and CDR2 from the germline V gene are SQVTM and ANQGSEA. The CDR3 DNA is TGCAGCGCCGGGACAGGGGGAGGCACTGAAGCTTTCTTT. Protein sequence: CSAGTGGGTEAFF. Looking up the rest from reference TRBV29-1 and TRBJ1-1 gives the full variable domain: SAVISQKPSRDICQRGTSLTIQCQVDSQVTMMFWYRQQPGQSLTLIATANQGSEATYESGFVIDKFPISRPNLTFSTLTVSNMSPEDSSIYLCSAGTGGGTEAFFGQGTRLTVV.

This clonotype has ten or more counts. V is TRBV6-6 and J is TRBJ1-5; D unresolved. The CDR3 consists of 17 residues. From germline, CDR1 is MNHNY and CDR2 SVGAGI (reference sequence). V was pared by 7 bases and J by 1 base, with 20 bases between. DNA for the CDR3: TGTGCCAGCATTTCCCTGGGTTCTACCGCGAGCAATCAGCCCCAGCATTTT. This codes for CASISLGSTASNQPQHF.

This clonotype was counted ten times or more. J is TRBJ2-5 and V is TRBV24-1; D is possibly TRBD1 (5 bases). This CDR3 has 16 amino acids. Trimming cost V 2 bases and J 5 bases, with 17 bases left between them. Germline V gives CDR1 KGHDR, CDR2 SFDVKD. The CDR3 nucleotides are TGTGCCACCAGTGATTGGGTGGCAGGGCTGGGGGAGACCCAGTACTTC. The encoded protein is CATSDWVAGLGETQYF.

This sequence joins TRBV20-1 and TRBJ2-6; 12 nucleotides line up with TRBD2. Trimming at V came to 2 bases and at J to 4 bases, leaving 18 bases not matched to a gene. The CDR3 sequence is 21 residues long. Germline V gives CDR1 DFQATT, CDR2 SNEGSKA (reference sequence). The CDR3 DNA sequence: TGCAGTGCTAGAATCCGGGACAGGACTAGCGGGGCCCTTGGAGGGGCCAACGTCCTGACTTTC. This translates into CSARIRDRTSGALGGANVLTF.

The sample holds many counts of this clonotype. This chain connects TRBV24-1 to TRBJ2-1; TRBD1 matches at 7 bases. The CDR3 contains 14 residues. Germline V gives CDR1 KGHDR, CDR2 SFDVKD. V was clipped by 0 bases and J by 9 bases; unmatched bases: 4. In nucleotides, the CDR3 is TGTGCCACCAGTGATTTGGGGACAGTAGGTGAGCAGTTCTTC. Its protein is CATSDLGTVGEQFF.

The rearrangement uses TRBV29-1 and TRBJ2-7, with no clear D. The J call is doubtful: the DNA matches TRBJ2-1 better. This CDR3 has 14 amino acids. Per germline, CDR1 SQVTM and CDR2 ANQGSEA. CDR3 coding DNA: TGCAGCGTAGTAGACTCTCCCAGCTACAATGAGCAGTTCTTC. Protein: CSVVDSPSYNEQFF.

In this sample, this clonotype turned up once. The genes are TRBV29-1 and TRBJ2-7, with D perhaps TRBD1 (6 bases). The CDR3 runs to 15 residues. Between the trimmed V and J ends, which lost 5 bases and 0 bases, there was a span of 17 bases. CDR1 is SQVTM and CDR2 is ANQGSEA in the germline V gene. The CDR3 spells CSVPVGTTHSYEQYF. DNA for the CDR3: TGCAGCGTTCCAGTCGGGACAACTCACTCCTACGAGCAGTACTTC.

This chain uses TRBV7-9 with TRBJ1-4, with a tentative D call TRBD1 (5 bases). Trimming stripped 5 bases from V and 8 bases from J, with 15 bases between. The CDR3 spans 14 residues. Germline lookup yields CDR1 SEHNR and CDR2 FQNEAQ (reference sequence). Written as DNA, the CDR3 is TGTGCCAGCAGCCGGGACCGAAGGGGCGAAAAACTGTTTTTT. It is translated as CASSRDRRGEKLFF.

This chain joins TRBV7-9 and TRBJ1-1; D not certain. Trimming took 6 bases from V and 7 from J, leaving 15 bases between them. CDR1 is SEHNR, CDR2 FQNEAQ, per germline (reference sequence). The CDR3 spans 13 residues. CDR3 in amino acids: CASRGIAGDEAFF. The CDR3 DNA reads as TGTGCCAGCAGGGGTATAGCGGGAGATGAAGCTTTCTTT.

The sample holds many counts of this clonotype. The rearrangement links TRBV28 to TRBJ2-7; D remains unclear. CDR1 is MDHEN and CDR2 is SYDVKM in the germline V gene. The CDR3 contains 13 residues. Trimming removed 2 bases at V and 2 bases at J, with 7 bases between. The CDR3 nucleotides read TGTGCCAGCAGTTTAGCCAAGCCCTACGAGCAGTACTTC. Protein sequence: CASSLAKPYEQYF.

About this clonotype itself: A read error may be the cause here, since a much bigger clone is one base away. This rearrangement joins TRBV10-3 to TRBJ1-5, with D possibly TRBD1 on 6 matching bases. Germline V CDR1 and CDR2: ENHRY, SYGVKD. This CDR3 region has 15 residues. V lost 3 bases to trimming and J lost 1 base, with 10 bases between them. DNA for the CDR3: TGTGCCATCAGTGAAATCGGACAGAGCAATCAGCCCCAGCATTTT. Protein sequence: CAISEIGQSNQPQHF.

This clonotype was detected ten times or more. The chain joins TRBV6-5 to TRBJ1-3, with 7 positions matching TRBD1. The CDR3 totals 14 residues. Per the germline V gene, CDR1 is MNHEY and CDR2 is SVGAGI. Trimming removed 7 bases from V and 0 bases from J; junction bases left unmatched: 3. The CDR3 protein is CASKGDSSGNTIYF. DNA for the CDR3: TGTGCCAGCAAGGGGGACAGCTCTGGAAACACCATATATTTT.

J is TRBJ1-5 and V is TRBV6-5, with 7 bases aligning to TRBD1. CDR1 and CDR2 from the germline V gene are MNHEY and SVGAGI. The length of the CDR3 is 17 residues. V lost 5 bases and J lost 0; bases outside the gene matches: 10. The CDR3 region is CASSERDSNYSNQPQHF. CDR3 coding DNA: TGTGCCAGCAGTGAACGGGACAGCAATTATAGCAATCAGCCCCAGCATTTT.

The table lists this clonotype with a count of one. This sequence joins TRBV20-1 and TRBJ2-1; 11 bases map to TRBD2. The CDR3 contains 15 residues. Germline V gene data show CDR1 as DFQATT and CDR2 as SNEGSKA (reference sequence). Losses at the gene ends were 0 bases for V and 4 bases for J; bases not matched to a gene: 2. The CDR3 nucleotides are TGCAGTGCTAGAGAACTAGCGGGGGAATACAATGAGCAGTTCTTC. It specifies CSARELAGEYNEQFF.